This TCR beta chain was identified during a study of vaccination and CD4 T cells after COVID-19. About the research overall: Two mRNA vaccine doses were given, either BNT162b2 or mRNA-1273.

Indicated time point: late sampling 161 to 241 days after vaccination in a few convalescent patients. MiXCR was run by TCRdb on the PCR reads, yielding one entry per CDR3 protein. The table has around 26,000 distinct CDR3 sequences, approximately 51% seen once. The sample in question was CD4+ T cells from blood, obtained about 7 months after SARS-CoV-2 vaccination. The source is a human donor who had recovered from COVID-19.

In DNA form, the CDR3 reads TGTGCCAGTAGTATGGACAGAGCCTACAATGAGCAGTTCTTC. Encoded protein: CASSMDRAYNEQFF. The V and J genes are TRBV19 and TRBJ2-1; D is possibly TRBD1 (6 bases). V lost 3 bases to trimming and J lost 2 bases, with 8 bases between them. This CDR3 has 14 amino acids. Germline V CDR1 and CDR2: LNHDA, SQIVND (reference sequence).